The 10 T cell receptor beta chains given below trace back to one sample, sequenced in a study of blood T cells in healthy people across ages. For the second PCR, which ran for about 7 to 11 cycles, a sample-barcoded 5' primer and a J-beta primer mix were used. Using its own MiXCR run on the 5' RACE reads, TCRdb lists one record per CDR3 protein. This table has about a million distinct CDR3 sequences, roughly 47% appearing once. The sequenced sample was blood. These TCRs come from a woman aged 55-69 years in good health.

The chain links TRBV28 to TRBJ1-2; perhaps TRBD1 as D (6 bases). Trimming left V 5 bases short and J 3 bases short, with 13 bases between. The CDR3 extends over 14 amino acids. Germline V lookup: CDR1 MDHEN, CDR2 SYDVKM. The CDR3 region has the DNA TGTGCCAGCAGTGGGCTACAGGGTTACTATGGCTACACCTTC. It yields the protein CASSGLQGYYGYTF.

The rearrangement uses TRBV4-3 and TRBJ2-4, with TRBD1 identical over 8 bases. The J call may be incorrect, as the DNA end agrees better with TRBJ2-7. Germline V lookup: CDR1 LGHNA, CDR2 YSLEER. The CDR3 contains 17 residues. The CDR3 reads CASSQARTYRGFYEQYF. In DNA, the CDR3 is TGCGCCAGCAGCCAAGCCCGGACGTACAGGGGGTTCTACGAGCAGTACTTC.

The chain combines TRBV6-2 or TRBV6-3 with TRBJ1-1; D remains ambiguous. Germline CDR1 and CDR2: MNHEY and SVGEGT. This CDR3 comprises 11 residues. Trimming shortened V by 7 bases and J by 10 bases, and 13 bases separated the two germline ends. The CDR3 reads CASTSLYGAFF. DNA for the CDR3: TGTGCCAGCACCTCCCTCTACGGAGCTTTCTTT.

Only a few counts were recorded for this clonotype. The chain couples TRBV4-1 to TRBJ2-1; 7 bases line up with TRBD2. The trim removed 3 bases at V and 6 bases at J, leaving 5 bases unmatched. This CDR3 is built from 14 residues. Germline lookup yields CDR1 MGHRA and CDR2 YSYEKL. This chain's CDR3 is CASSQREMGNEQFF. Written as DNA, the CDR3 is TGCGCCAGCAGCCAGCGGGAGATGGGCAATGAGCAGTTCTTC.

The chain recombines TRBV7-8 with TRBJ2-7; D may be TRBD2 (6 bases). The CDR3 runs to 15 residues. The germline V gene has CDR1 SGHVS and CDR2 FQNEAQ. Trimming cost V 5 bases and J 4 bases, with 18 bases left between them. In DNA, the CDR3 is TGTGCCAGCAGCACAAAGCGGGCCGGAGATTACGAGCAGTACTTC. Amino acids: CASSTKRAGDYEQYF.

The CDR3 nucleotides are TGTGCCAGCAGCTTAGCACGTTTCGGCGGAGGTCGTACAGATACGCAGTATTTT. As protein: CASSLARFGGGRTDTQYF. The V gene is TRBV11-1, the J gene TRBJ2-3, with a tentative D call TRBD2 (5 bases). Germline V gene sequence: CDR1 SGHAT, CDR2 FQDESV (reference sequence). The CDR3 runs to 18 residues. The V end lost 0 bases, the J end lost 3 bases, and 19 bases lay between the germline ends.

This clonotype was seen a few times. The gene calls are TRBV4-1 and TRBJ2-7; a weak D match, TRBD1 (5 bases). Germline V CDR1 and CDR2: MGHRA, YSYEKL. This CDR3 region has 13 residues. V was clipped by 1 base and J by 6 bases, with 10 bases between them. CDR3 amino acids: CASSQVQGFEQYF. Here the CDR3 DNA reads TGCGCCAGCAGCCAAGTTCAGGGTTTCGAGCAGTACTTC.

The rearrangement uses TRBV7-2 and TRBJ1-2; D call uncertain. CDR3 size: 15 residues. Trimming removed 5 bases at V and 6 bases at J, with 19 bases between. Germline CDR1 reads SGHTA; CDR2 reads FQGNSA. The CDR3 DNA is TGTGCCAGCAGCCAGGACGGGATGACGAGGGATGGCTACACCTTC. It codes for CASSQDGMTRDGYTF.

The chain employs TRBV20-1 and TRBJ2-5; TRBD2 matches 7 bases. The end of the DNA is better explained by TRBJ2-7, so the J call may be wrong. The CDR3 spans 13 residues. CDR1 is DFQATT and CDR2 is SNEGSKA in the germline V gene (reference sequence). CDR3 amino acids: CSAPAGISYEQYF. The DNA for the CDR3 is TGCAGTGCTCCAGCGGGAATAAGCTACGAGCAGTACTTC.

CDR3 sequence (DNA): TGCGCCAGCAGCCGACCGACGACAGGGTCGAGAAACGAGCAGTACTTC. This sequence encodes CASSRPTTGSRNEQYF. The rearrangement uses TRBV4-1 and TRBJ2-7; 7 positions agree with TRBD1. The germline CDR1 and CDR2 sequences are MGHRA and YSYEKL. CDR3 length equals 16 residues. Trimming removed 4 bases from V and 5 bases from J; junction bases left unmatched: 14.